The 28 T cell receptor beta chains given below trace back to one sample, sequenced in a study of regulatory T cells in long-lasting Graves disease. For TCR beta, libraries came from iRepertoire HTBI primers and Arm-PCR of CDR3 regions. TCRdb processed the multiplex PCR reads anew with MiXCR; each CDR3 protein has one entry. The sample lists about 540,000 distinct CDR3 sequences; 13% were seen once. The time point denotes: newly diagnosed GD, antithyroid drugs for less than 3 months. From PBMCs, RNA was extracted and then used to make the TCR library. This sample also belongs to another study, concerning T cells in Graves' hyperthyroidism and ophthalmopathy.

This specimen was peripheral blood mononuclear cells (PBMCs), taken at new diagnosis, from a patient treated with antithyroid drugs. These receptor sequences come from a man aged 25-45 years with Graves disease.

This clonotype was detected ten times or more. This chain uses TRBV15 with TRBJ2-3; D is undetermined. CDR1 is LNHNV, CDR2 YYDKDF, per germline (reference sequence). V lost 0 bases to trimming and J lost 4 bases, with 8 bases between them. This CDR3 contains 14 residues. The DNA for the CDR3 is TGTGCCACCAGCAGAGATTATCGCCCAGATACGCAGTATTTT. This gives the protein CATSRDYRPDTQYF.

V is TRBV19 and J is TRBJ2-3, with TRBD2 matching 8 bases. Germline V gives CDR1 LNHDA, CDR2 SQIVND (reference sequence). V was pared by 9 bases and J by 2 bases, with 10 bases of the junction left unmatched. There are 15 residues in the CDR3. The CDR3 region has the DNA TGTGCCAGCGCTTTGGCGGGAGGTGCCACAGATACGCAGTATTTT. It translates to CASALAGGATDTQYF.

This clonotype was seen a few times. The V and J genes are TRBV19 and TRBJ1-5; 11 bases align to TRBD1. V was pared by 6 bases and J by 6 bases, with 10 bases of the junction left unmatched. Germline CDR1 reads LNHDA; CDR2 reads SQIVND (reference sequence). There are 16 residues in the CDR3. The CDR3 nucleotides read TGTGCCAGTAGGCCTCTCTCCGGGACAGGGGGTCAGCCCCAGCATTTT. Protein product: CASRPLSGTGGQPQHF.

As concerns this clonotype: A far bigger clonotype differs at one base, so this is likely a read error. The rearrangement links TRBV6-2 or TRBV6-3 to TRBJ1-2; D is ambiguous. Per germline, CDR1 MNHEY and CDR2 SVGEGT. Trimming removed 6 bases at V and 5 bases at J, with 19 bases between. The CDR3 runs 15 residues. CDR3 region: CASSQIGRGRYGYTF. The CDR3 coding sequence is TGTGCCAGCAGCCAGATCGGACGGGGAAGGTATGGCTACACCTTC.

This clonotype was picked up a small number of times. This chain links TRBV19 with TRBJ2-7; 8 bases match TRBD2. J gave up 0 bases and V 1 base, and 11 bases lay outside the gene matches. This CDR3 contains 18 residues. CDR1 and CDR2 (germline): LNHDA, SQIVND (reference sequence). This chain's CDR3 is CASSIVPPTSGYSYEQYF. In DNA, the CDR3 is TGTGCCAGTAGTATAGTGCCCCCCACTAGCGGCTACTCCTACGAGCAGTACTTC.

This rearrangement joins TRBV14 to TRBJ2-1, with 9 bases that match TRBD1. Germline trimming cut 4 bases from V and 7 bases from J; bases unmatched to any gene: 8. CDR1 is SGHDN and CDR2 is FVKESK in the germline V gene. The CDR3 covers 15 residues. The CDR3 DNA sequence: TGTGCCAGCAGCCCCCCCGGGACAGGGCTAAATGAGCAGTTCTTC. As protein: CASSPPGTGLNEQFF.

V and J are TRBV27 and TRBJ1-2; the D is unclear. From germline, CDR1 is MNHEY and CDR2 SMNVEV (reference sequence). The CDR3 has 16 residues. The germline V and J ends were trimmed by 6 bases and 4 bases, with 21 bases remaining between them. The CDR3 DNA reads as TGTGCCAGCAGCGTCCATAGCGGGAGCAGCTCCTATGGCTACACCTTC. Its protein is CASSVHSGSSSYGYTF.

The chain uses TRBV6-1 and TRBJ2-3, with D perhaps TRBD2 (7 bases). The CDR3 contains 16 residues. Trimming stripped 1 base from V and 0 bases from J, with 11 bases between. CDR1 MNHNS and CDR2 SASEGT come from the germline V gene. CDR3 in amino acids: CASSEGGGESTDTQYF. CDR3 nucleotides: TGTGCCAGCAGTGAAGGAGGGGGGGAAAGCACAGATACGCAGTATTTT.

This clonotype was recorded a few times. The genes are TRBV4-1 and TRBJ2-7, with no clear D. Trimming stripped 0 bases from V and 5 bases from J, with 17 bases between. The CDR3 length is 16 residues. Germline CDR1 and CDR2: MGHRA and YSYEKL. DNA for the CDR3: TGCGCCAGCAGCCAAGAAGGAGCCTGGGTCCAGGACGAGCAGTACTTC. It codes for CASSQEGAWVQDEQYF.

V and J are TRBV25-1 and TRBJ1-1; 8 bases are shared with TRBD1. This CDR3 has 13 residues. The junction had 8 bases not matched to a gene; V was cut back by 2 bases and J by 12 bases. Germline V gene sequence: CDR1 MGHDK, CDR2 SYGVNS. CDR3 DNA sequence: TGTGCCAGCAGTGAAGAATGGACAGGGATAACTTTCTTT. Its protein is CASSEEWTGITFF.

V usage is TRBV20-1 and J usage is TRBJ2-5; 9 nucleotides match TRBD2. The CDR3 consists of 19 residues. CDR1 is DFQATT, CDR2 SNEGSKA, per germline (reference sequence). V shed 1 base and J 5 bases; nucleotides not matched to a gene: 20. This chain's CDR3 is CSARADLSSRSGSDETQYF. CDR3 sequence (DNA): TGCAGTGCTAGAGCCGACCTTTCCTCACGTAGCGGGAGCGACGAGACCCAGTACTTC.

This clonotype was picked up many times. The CDR3 reads CASSPPGTNTGELFF. In DNA, the CDR3 is TGTGCCAGCTCACCACCGGGGACCAACACCGGGGAGCTGTTTTTT. J is TRBJ2-2 and V is TRBV18, with D possibly being TRBD1 or TRBD2 (5 bases each). Germline CDR1 and CDR2: KGHSH and LQKENI. The V and J ends lost 0 bases and 2 bases respectively, with 7 bases between them. This CDR3 has 15 amino acids.

The V gene is TRBV29-1, the J gene TRBJ2-7, with 11 bases identical to TRBD2. The CDR3 has 17 residues. CDR1 and CDR2 (germline): SQVTM, ANQGSEA. The trim removed 0 bases at V and 0 bases at J, leaving 7 bases unmatched. CDR3 region: CSVEDLSSGRFSYEQYF. CDR3 DNA sequence: TGCAGCGTTGAAGATCTGTCTAGCGGGAGGTTCTCCTACGAGCAGTACTTC.

This clonotype came up a few times. The CDR3 loop is CASFRAESYEQYF. The CDR3 bases are TGTGCCAGCTTCCGGGCCGAGTCCTACGAGCAGTACTTC. The V and J genes are TRBV28 and TRBJ2-7; D not resolved. This CDR3 is 13 amino acids long. Germline V gives CDR1 MDHEN, CDR2 SYDVKM. The germline V and J ends were trimmed by 8 bases and 1 base, with 12 bases remaining between them.

This clonotype showed up many times. The gene calls are TRBV6-2 or TRBV6-3 and TRBJ2-1; TRBD2 agrees at 12 bases. This CDR3 contains 16 residues. Per the germline V gene, CDR1 is MNHEY and CDR2 is SVGEGT. V lost 5 bases to trimming and J lost 4 bases; unmatched junction nucleotides: 6. The CDR3 region has the DNA TGTGCCAGCAGTCCCCTCACTAGCGGGGGGTACAATGAGCAGTTCTTC. Translated: CASSPLTSGGYNEQFF.

The chain uses TRBV7-9 and TRBJ1-4; TRBD1 matches at 9 bases. This CDR3 is built from 18 residues. V lost 1 base to trimming and J lost 0 bases; unmatched junction nucleotides: 6. Germline assignment: CDR1 SEHNR and CDR2 FQNEAQ (reference sequence). CDR3 region: CASSLDGTGTPTNEKLFF. The CDR3 nucleotides read TGTGCCAGCAGCTTAGATGGGACAGGGACTCCAACTAATGAAAAACTGTTTTTT.

Points on this clonotype: A read error may be the cause here, since a much bigger clone is one base away. V gene TRBV20-1 combines with J gene TRBJ2-4; the match to TRBD2 covers 8 bases. CDR3 length equals 15 residues. V was pared by 3 bases and J by 13 bases, with 17 bases of the junction left unmatched. Germline V gene sequence: CDR1 DFQATT, CDR2 SNEGSKA (reference sequence). The CDR3 is CSARASSGSRDEQYF. In nucleotides, the CDR3 is TGCAGTGCTAGGGCTTCAAGCGGGAGTCGGGATGAGCAGTACTTC.

This clonotype was observed at least ten times. The chain uses TRBV7-2 and TRBJ2-2; tentative D call: TRBD2 (6 bases). Trimming took 7 bases from V and 6 from J, leaving 18 bases between them. CDR3 length: 15 residues. Germline lookup yields CDR1 SGHTA and CDR2 FQGNSA. The CDR3 DNA reads TGTGCCAGCACCCTTTCGGGAGTTGATTCCGGGGAGCTGTTTTTT. It is translated as CASTLSGVDSGELFF.

This clonotype was seen ten or more times. This rearrangement joins TRBV6-2 or TRBV6-3 to TRBJ2-7, with 8 bases fitting TRBD1. Trimming removed 0 bases from V and 4 bases from J; junction bases left unmatched: 5. Germline-derived CDR1 and CDR2 are MNHEY and SVGEGT. The CDR3 totals 15 residues. The CDR3 region is CASSYSWTGTYEQYF. In DNA form, the CDR3 reads TGTGCCAGCAGTTACTCGTGGACAGGGACGTACGAGCAGTACTTC.

In its sample, this clonotype was seen many times. The V call is TRBV30, the J call TRBJ2-3, with 7 bases aligning to TRBD2. Per germline, CDR1 GTSNPN and CDR2 SVGIG (reference sequence). This CDR3 contains 14 residues. V was pared by 5 bases and J by 4 bases, with 9 bases of the junction left unmatched. CDR3 in amino acids: CAWSRGEAPDTQYF. The CDR3 region has the DNA TGTGCCTGGTCCCGGGGGGAGGCCCCAGATACGCAGTATTTT.

This clonotype has just a few counts. The chain employs TRBV20-1 and TRBJ2-1; perhaps TRBD2 as D (6 bases). In germline, CDR1 is DFQATT, CDR2 SNEGSKA (reference sequence). Trimming shortened V by 5 bases and J by 2 bases, and 13 bases separated the two germline ends. There are 14 residues in the CDR3. In DNA, the CDR3 is TGCAGTGCTCTCTCTAGCGTACCCTACAATGAGCAGTTCTTC. Protein product: CSALSSVPYNEQFF.

As DNA, the CDR3 is TGTGCCACCAGTGATTTGCCCCTACCCTCTGGGGCCAACGTCCTGACTTTC. It codes for CATSDLPLPSGANVLTF. The rearrangement uses TRBV24-1 and TRBJ2-6, with unresolved D. The CDR3 spans 17 residues. The germline gives CDR1 KGHDR, CDR2 SFDVKD. V was shortened by 0 bases and J by 0 bases, with 8 bases between the two germline ends.

In this sample, this clonotype turned up many times. J is TRBJ2-2 and V is TRBV12-3 or TRBV12-4; the D gene is possibly TRBD1 (6 bases). Trimming pared 3 bases from V and 7 bases from J, leaving 12 bases between. The CDR3 spans 14 residues. CDR3 nucleotide sequence: TGTGCCAGCAGTTTTTTCAGGGGAAGCGGGGAGCTGTTTTTT. This translates into CASSFFRGSGELFF.

This clonotype was seen more than once but under ten times. The rearrangement links TRBV5-4 to TRBJ1-2; D gene uncertain. V gave up 1 base and J gave up 4 bases, with 11 bases separating them. Germline V lookup: CDR1 SGHNT, CDR2 YYREEE (reference sequence). This CDR3 is 14 amino acids long. CDR3 DNA: TGTGCCAGCAGCTTGTTGGCAGGATTCTATGGCTACACCTTC. It translates to CASSLLAGFYGYTF.

This clonotype occurred many times. The V and J genes are TRBV11-2 and TRBJ1-2; no reliable D call. The germline CDR1 and CDR2 sequences are SGHAT and FQNNGV. This CDR3 is built from 15 residues. The germline V and J ends were trimmed by 6 bases and 1 base, with 15 bases remaining between them. For the CDR3, the DNA is TGTGCCAGCAGAATCTCCTACCGCCTTAACTATGGCTACACCTTC. It is translated as CASRISYRLNYGYTF.

This clonotype has at least ten counts. This sequence joins TRBV12-3 or TRBV12-4 and TRBJ2-5, with 11 positions matching TRBD2. CDR3 length equals 14 residues. The J segment lost 3 bases and the V segment lost 6 bases, leaving 3 bases of the junction unmatched. The CDR3 sequence: CASRPTSGKETQYF. CDR3 nucleotide sequence: TGTGCCAGCAGGCCGACTAGCGGGAAAGAGACCCAGTACTTC.

The chain uses TRBV18 and TRBJ2-1; D possibly corresponds to TRBD1 (5 bases). CDR3 length: 14 residues. Germline CDR1 KGHSH, CDR2 LQKENI. Trimming shortened V by 3 bases and J by 10 bases, and 16 bases separated the two germline ends. CDR3 nucleotide sequence: TGTGCCAGCTCACCGGGGCAGGGAATATGGGAGCAGTTCTTC. Translating gives CASSPGQGIWEQFF.

The sample holds a few counts of this clonotype. The rearrangement links TRBV7-8 to TRBJ1-5; D unclear. V was clipped by 5 bases and J by 1 base, with 9 bases between them. Germline-derived CDR1 and CDR2 are SGHVS and FQNEAQ. This CDR3 is 14 amino acids long. The chain's CDR3 is CASSPWWSNQPQHF. For the CDR3, the DNA is TGTGCCAGCAGCCCCTGGTGGAGCAATCAGCCCCAGCATTTT.